These T cell receptor beta chains were read from a single sample in a study of HIV-infected children after antiretroviral therapy interruption. TCRdb ran MiXCR on the 3' RACE reads and lists one entry per CDR3 protein. This sample carries about 89,000 distinct CDR3 sequences, roughly 6.7% of them seen once, and the ten largest clones take around 1.1%. Specimen: CD45RA+ CD4+ T cells from PBMCs, pooled from several time points, collected from a donor given antiretroviral therapy, either interrupted or continuous. All receptors derive from a pool of human donors with HIV. Both conserved end residues are part of each CDR3. Each record gives: D gene, J gene, V gene, CDR3 protein. A D gene is named only where the DNA matches it firmly.

>NA|TRBJ1-1|TRBV7-9
CASSLLQGLAEAFF
>NA|TRBJ1-6|TRBV6-6
CASSPRNSPLHF
>TRBD1|TRBJ1-5|TRBV6-6
CASSYSQGLGQPQHF
>TRBD1|TRBJ1-5|TRBV27
CASSRAKTGSGSNQPQHF
>TRBD1|TRBJ1-1|TRBV7-2
CASSLVGTENTEAFF
>TRBD1|TRBJ2-7|TRBV6-6
CAAGQVGEQYF
>TRBD1|TRBJ2-5|TRBV5-1
CASSPHDRTGTETQYF
>TRBD2|TRBJ2-5|TRBV12-3/TRBV12-4
CASSSWTSGHGGTQYF
>NA|TRBJ1-1|TRBV28
CASKGHSMNTEAFF
>NA|TRBJ1-1|TRBV7-2
CASSPPLRNTEAFF
>TRBD1|TRBJ2-7|TRBV20-1
CSAPPFGQGGEQYF
>TRBD2|TRBJ2-1|TRBV6-4
CASSEVAGGNEQFF
>NA|TRBJ1-1|TRBV3-1
CASSQERGQAFF
>NA|TRBJ2-5|TRBV20-1
CSARMGKETQYF
>TRBD1|TRBJ1-2|TRBV6-5
CASSYGQGDGYTF
>TRBD2|TRBJ2-5|TRBV4-2
CASSQEGTRGQETQYF
>NA|TRBJ2-1|TRBV5-1
CASSLGQTYNEQFF
>NA|TRBJ2-5|TRBV24-1
CATHQQRSRETQYF
>NA|TRBJ1-1|TRBV12-3/TRBV12-4
CAIRWSMNTEAFF
>NA|TRBJ2-7|TRBV5-1
CASSLTQLYEQYF
>NA|TRBJ2-3|TRBV3-1
CASSQVRHPSSGDTQYF
>NA|TRBJ2-5|TRBV6-1
CASSFGAGQETQYF
>NA|TRBJ2-3|TRBV5-4
CASSLGAYPDTQYF
>NA|TRBJ1-4|TRBV20-1
CSARMSSTNEKLFF
>NA|TRBJ2-7|TRBV6-5
CASGPGSSYEQYF
>NA|TRBJ2-1|TRBV12-3/TRBV12-4
CASSLPMQQFF
>NA|TRBJ2-1|TRBV13
CASSKKTPPRYNEQFF